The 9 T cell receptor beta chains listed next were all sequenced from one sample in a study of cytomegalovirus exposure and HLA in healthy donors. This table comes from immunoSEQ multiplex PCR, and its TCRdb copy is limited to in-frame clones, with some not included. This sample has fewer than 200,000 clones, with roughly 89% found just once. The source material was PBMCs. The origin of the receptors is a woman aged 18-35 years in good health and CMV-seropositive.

The CDR3 loop is CASSPPSGTHTDTQYF. The CDR3 DNA is TGTGCCAGCAGCCCTCCTAGCGGGACACACACAGATACGCAGTATTTT. V usage is TRBV7-9 and J usage is TRBJ2-3, with 9 bases fitting TRBD2. Germline-derived CDR1 and CDR2 are SEHNR and FQNEAQ (reference sequence). The CDR3 is 16 residues long. Trimming removed 5 bases from V and 2 bases from J; junction bases left unmatched: 8.

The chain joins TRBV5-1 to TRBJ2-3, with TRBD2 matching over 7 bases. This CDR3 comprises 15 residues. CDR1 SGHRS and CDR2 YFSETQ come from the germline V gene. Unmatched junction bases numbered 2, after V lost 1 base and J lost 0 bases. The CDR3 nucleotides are TGCGCCAGCAGCTTGAGCGGGACTAGCACAGATACGCAGTATTTT. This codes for CASSLSGTSTDTQYF.

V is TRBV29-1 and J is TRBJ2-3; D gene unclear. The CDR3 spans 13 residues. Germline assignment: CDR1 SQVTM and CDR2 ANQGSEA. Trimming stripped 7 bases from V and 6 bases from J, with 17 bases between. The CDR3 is CSAPLVTGDTQYF. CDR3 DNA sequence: TGCAGCGCTCCCCTAGTGACCGGGGATACGCAGTATTTT.

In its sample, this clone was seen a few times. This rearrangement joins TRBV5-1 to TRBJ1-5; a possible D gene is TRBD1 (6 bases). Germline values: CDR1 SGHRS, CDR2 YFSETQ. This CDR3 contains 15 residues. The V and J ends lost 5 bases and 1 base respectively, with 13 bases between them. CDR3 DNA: TGCGCCAGCAGTCAGTACCAGGGGAGCAATCAGCCCCAGCATTTT. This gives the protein CASSQYQGSNQPQHF.

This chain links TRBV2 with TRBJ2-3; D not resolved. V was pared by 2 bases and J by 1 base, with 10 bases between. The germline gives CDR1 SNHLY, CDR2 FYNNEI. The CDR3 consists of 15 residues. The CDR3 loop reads CASSEIWAGTDTQYF. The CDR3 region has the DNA TGTGCCAGCAGTGAAATTTGGGCAGGCACAGATACGCAGTATTTT.

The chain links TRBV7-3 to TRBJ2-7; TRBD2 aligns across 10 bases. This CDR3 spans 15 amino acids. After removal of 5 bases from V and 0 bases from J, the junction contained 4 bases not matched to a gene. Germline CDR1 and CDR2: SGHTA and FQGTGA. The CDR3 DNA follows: TGTGCCAGCAGCATAGGACTAGCGGACTCCTACGAGCAGTACTTC. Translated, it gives CASSIGLADSYEQYF.

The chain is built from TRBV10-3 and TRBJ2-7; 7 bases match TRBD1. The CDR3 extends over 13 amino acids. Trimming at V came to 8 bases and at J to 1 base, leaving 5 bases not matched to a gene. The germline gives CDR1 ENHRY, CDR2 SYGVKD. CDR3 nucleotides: TGTGCCATCCGAGAGGGGGCTTCCTACGAGCAGTACTTC. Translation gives CAIREGASYEQYF.

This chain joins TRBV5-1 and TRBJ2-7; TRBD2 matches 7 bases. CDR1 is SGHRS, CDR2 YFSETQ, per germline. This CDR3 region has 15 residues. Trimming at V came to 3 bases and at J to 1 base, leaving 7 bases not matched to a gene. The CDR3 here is CASSSNPLASYEQYF. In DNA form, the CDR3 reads TGCGCCAGCAGCTCCAACCCACTAGCGTCCTACGAGCAGTACTTC.

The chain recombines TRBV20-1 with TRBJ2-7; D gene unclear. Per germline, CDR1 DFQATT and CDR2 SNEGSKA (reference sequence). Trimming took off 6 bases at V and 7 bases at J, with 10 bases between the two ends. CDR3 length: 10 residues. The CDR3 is CSASYREQYF. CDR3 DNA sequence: TGCAGTGCAAGCTACAGAGAGCAGTACTTC.